Listed below are T cell receptor beta chains from one sample, sequenced in a study of T cell responses to AZD1222 COVID-19 vaccine. Measured with immunoSEQ multiplex PCR; TCRdb has only the in-frame clones, and not every one. The sample lists 95,000 to 150,000 clones, approximately 89% occurring once. The sample here was peripheral blood, taken on day 0 of AZD1222 vaccination. All receptors derive from an adult in good health. The CDR3 runs from the conserved cysteine through the conserved F or W. D genes are given only for firm matches. Expanded clones are given a class, and other clones once, few, many or no size at all.

d_gene: TRBD1; j_gene: TRBJ1-5; v_gene: TRBV4-2; abundance: -; CDR3nt: TGTGCCAGCAGCCAAGAGACAGGGGGCTTTAGCAATCAGCCCCAGCATTTT; CDR3aa: CASSQETGGFSNQPQHF
d_gene: -; j_gene: TRBJ1-2; v_gene: TRBV4-2; abundance: -; CDR3nt: TGTGCCAGCAGCGCCTTAAGGGTGGAGGGCCGTGTAGACTATGGCTACACCTTC; CDR3aa: CASSALRVEGRVDYGYTF
d_gene: -; j_gene: TRBJ2-3; v_gene: TRBV13; abundance: -; CDR3nt: TGTGCCAGCAGCTTAGGAACAGATACGCAGTATTTT; CDR3aa: CASSLGTDTQYF
d_gene: -; j_gene: TRBJ1-1; v_gene: TRBV5-1; abundance: once; CDR3nt: TGCGCCAGCAGCTTGTTATCCCAAGAAACTGAAGCTTTCTTT; CDR3aa: CASSLLSQETEAFF
d_gene: TRBD2; j_gene: TRBJ2-3; v_gene: TRBV11-2; abundance: -; CDR3nt: TGTGCCAGAAAGGATGGGACTAGCGGGAGAGTAGATACGCAGTATTTT; CDR3aa: CARKDGTSGRVDTQYF
d_gene: -; j_gene: TRBJ1-5; v_gene: TRBV4-1; abundance: -; CDR3nt: TGCGCCAGCAGCGGAGGGGTTTCGGGCGGTCAGCCCCAGCATTTT; CDR3aa: CASSGGVSGGQPQHF
d_gene: TRBD1; j_gene: TRBJ2-7; v_gene: TRBV5-6; abundance: -; CDR3nt: TGTGCCAGCAGCTACGGGACAGGGACTCACGAGCAGTACTTC; CDR3aa: CASSYGTGTHEQYF
d_gene: -; j_gene: TRBJ2-5; v_gene: TRBV4-2; abundance: -; CDR3nt: TGTGCCAGCAGCCAAGAGTGGGACGGCTCACCTCAAGAGACCCAGTACTTC; CDR3aa: CASSQEWDGSPQETQYF
d_gene: TRBD1; j_gene: TRBJ1-6; v_gene: TRBV13; abundance: -; CDR3nt: TGTGCCAGCGCGGACAGGGGACTCTCCACCCTCCACTTT; CDR3aa: CASADRGLSTLHF
d_gene: -; j_gene: TRBJ1-2; v_gene: TRBV28; abundance: -; CDR3nt: TGTGCCAGCGGATTGAGGTCGGAGGCTAACTATGGCTACACCTTC; CDR3aa: CASGLRSEANYGYTF
d_gene: TRBD1; j_gene: TRBJ2-7; v_gene: TRBV18; abundance: -; CDR3nt: TGTGCCAGCTCACCACAGGGGGCCGAGCAGTACTTC; CDR3aa: CASSPQGAEQYF